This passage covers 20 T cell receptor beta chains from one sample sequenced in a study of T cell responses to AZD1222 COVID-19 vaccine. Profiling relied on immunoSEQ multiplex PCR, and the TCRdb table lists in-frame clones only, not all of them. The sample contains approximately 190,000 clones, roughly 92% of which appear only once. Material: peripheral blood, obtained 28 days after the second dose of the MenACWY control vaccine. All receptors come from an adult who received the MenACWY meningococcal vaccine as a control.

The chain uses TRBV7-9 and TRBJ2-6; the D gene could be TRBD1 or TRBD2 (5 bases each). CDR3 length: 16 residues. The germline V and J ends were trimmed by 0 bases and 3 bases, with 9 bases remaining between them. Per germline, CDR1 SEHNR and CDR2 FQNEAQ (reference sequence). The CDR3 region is CASSLALGGGANVLTF. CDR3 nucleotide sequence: TGTGCCAGCAGCTTAGCGCTTGGGGGTGGGGCCAACGTCCTGACTTTC. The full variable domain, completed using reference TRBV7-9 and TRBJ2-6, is DTGVSQNPRHKITKRGQNVTFRCDPISEHNRLYWYRQTLGQGPEFLTYFQNEAQLEKSRLLSDRFSAERPKGSFSTLEIQRTEQGDSAMYLCASSLALGGGANVLTFGAGSRLTVL.

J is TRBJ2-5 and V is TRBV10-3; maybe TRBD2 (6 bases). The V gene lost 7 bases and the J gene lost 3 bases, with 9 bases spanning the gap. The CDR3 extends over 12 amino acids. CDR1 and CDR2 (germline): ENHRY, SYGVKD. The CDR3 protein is CAIMGEEETQYF. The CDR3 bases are TGTGCCATCATGGGGGAGGAAGAGACCCAGTACTTC.

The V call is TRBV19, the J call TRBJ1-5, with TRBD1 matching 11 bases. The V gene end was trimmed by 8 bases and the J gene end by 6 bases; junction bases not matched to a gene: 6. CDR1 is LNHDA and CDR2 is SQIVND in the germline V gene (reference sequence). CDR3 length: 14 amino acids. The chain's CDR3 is CASSGTGGRQPQHF. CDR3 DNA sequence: TGTGCCAGTTCCGGGACAGGGGGACGTCAGCCCCAGCATTTT.

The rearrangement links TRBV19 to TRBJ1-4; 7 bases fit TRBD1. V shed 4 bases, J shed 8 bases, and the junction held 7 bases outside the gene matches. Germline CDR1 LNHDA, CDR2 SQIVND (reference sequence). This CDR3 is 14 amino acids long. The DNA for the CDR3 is TGTGCCAGTAGTACGACAGGGTTTGGGGAAAAACTGTTTTTT. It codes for CASSTTGFGEKLFF.

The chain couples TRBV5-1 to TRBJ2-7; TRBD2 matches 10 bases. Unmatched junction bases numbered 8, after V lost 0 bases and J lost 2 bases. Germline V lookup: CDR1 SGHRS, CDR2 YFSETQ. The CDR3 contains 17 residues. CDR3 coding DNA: TGCGCCAGCAGCTTGGGGGCTAGCGGGAGTTCCCCCTACGAGCAGTACTTC. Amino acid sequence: CASSLGASGSSPYEQYF.

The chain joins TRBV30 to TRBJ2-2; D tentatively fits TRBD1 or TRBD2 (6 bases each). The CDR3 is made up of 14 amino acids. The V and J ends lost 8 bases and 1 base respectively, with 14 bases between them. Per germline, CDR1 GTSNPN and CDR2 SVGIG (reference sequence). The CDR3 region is CANGGGVNTGELFF. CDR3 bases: TGTGCCAACGGGGGCGGGGTGAACACCGGGGAGCTGTTTTTT. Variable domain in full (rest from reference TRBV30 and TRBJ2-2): SQTIHQWPATLVQPVGSPLSLECTVEGTSNPNLYWYRQAAGRGLQLLFYSVGIGQISSEVPQNLSASRPQDRQFILSSKKLLLSDSGFYLCANGGGVNTGELFFGEGSRLTVL.

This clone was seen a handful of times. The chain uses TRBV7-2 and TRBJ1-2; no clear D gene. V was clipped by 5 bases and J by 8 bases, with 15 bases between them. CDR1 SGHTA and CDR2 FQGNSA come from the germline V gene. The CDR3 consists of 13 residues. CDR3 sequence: CASSQASLGGYTF. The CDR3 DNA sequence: TGTGCCAGCAGCCAGGCCAGCCTCGGAGGCTACACCTTC.

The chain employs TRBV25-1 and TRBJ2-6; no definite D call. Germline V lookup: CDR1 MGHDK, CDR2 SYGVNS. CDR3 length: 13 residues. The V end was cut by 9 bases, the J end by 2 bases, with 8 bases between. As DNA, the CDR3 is TGTGCCAGTTTCTCTACTGGGGCCAACGTCCTGACTTTC. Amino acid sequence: CASFSTGANVLTF.

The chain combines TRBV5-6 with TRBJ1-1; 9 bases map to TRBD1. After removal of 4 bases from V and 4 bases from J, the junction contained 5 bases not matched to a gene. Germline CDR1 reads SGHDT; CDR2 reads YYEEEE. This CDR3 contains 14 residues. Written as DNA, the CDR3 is TGTGCCAGCAGCCGACAGGGGGATGGCACTGAAGCTTTCTTT. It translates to CASSRQGDGTEAFF. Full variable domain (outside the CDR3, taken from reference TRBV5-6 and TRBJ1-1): DAGVTQSPTHLIKTRGQQVTLRCSPKSGHDTVSWYQQALGQGPQFIFQYYEEEERQRGNFPDRFSGHQFPNYSSELNVNALLLGDSALYLCASSRQGDGTEAFFGQGTRLTVV.

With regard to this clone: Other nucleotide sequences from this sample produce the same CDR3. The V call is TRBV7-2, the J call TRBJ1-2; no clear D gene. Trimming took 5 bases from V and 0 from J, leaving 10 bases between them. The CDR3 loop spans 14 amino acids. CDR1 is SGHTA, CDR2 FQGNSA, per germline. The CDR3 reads CASSPGPSNYGYTF. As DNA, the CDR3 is TGTGCCAGCAGCCCCGGACCCTCTAACTATGGCTACACCTTC.

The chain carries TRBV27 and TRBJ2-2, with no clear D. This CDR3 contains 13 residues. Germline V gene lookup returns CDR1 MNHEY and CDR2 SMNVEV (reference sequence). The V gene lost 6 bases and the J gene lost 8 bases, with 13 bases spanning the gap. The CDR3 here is CASSPFAWGELFF. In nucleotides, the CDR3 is TGTGCCAGCAGCCCGTTTGCGTGGGGGGAGCTGTTTTTT.

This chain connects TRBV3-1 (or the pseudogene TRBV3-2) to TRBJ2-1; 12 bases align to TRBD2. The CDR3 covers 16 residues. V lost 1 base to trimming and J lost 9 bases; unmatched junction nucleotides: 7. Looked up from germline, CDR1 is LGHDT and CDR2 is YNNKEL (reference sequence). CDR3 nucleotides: TGTGCCAGCAGCCAAGGGACGGGACTAGCGGGTCTTGAGCAGTTCTTC. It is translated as CASSQGTGLAGLEQFF.

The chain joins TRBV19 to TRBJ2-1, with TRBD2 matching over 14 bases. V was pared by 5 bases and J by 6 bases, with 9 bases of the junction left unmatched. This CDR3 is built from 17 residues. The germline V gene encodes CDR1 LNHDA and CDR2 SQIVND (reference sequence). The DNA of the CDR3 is TGTGCCAGTAGTTCACAGGGACTAGCGGGAGTTGGCAATGAGCAGTTCTTC. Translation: CASSSQGLAGVGNEQFF. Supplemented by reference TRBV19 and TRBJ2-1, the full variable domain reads DGGITQSPKYLFRKEGQNVTLSCEQNLNHDAMYWYRQDPGQGLRLIYYSQIVNDFQKGDIAEGYSVSREKKESFPLTVTSAQKNPTAFYLCASSSQGLAGVGNEQFFGPGTRLTVL.

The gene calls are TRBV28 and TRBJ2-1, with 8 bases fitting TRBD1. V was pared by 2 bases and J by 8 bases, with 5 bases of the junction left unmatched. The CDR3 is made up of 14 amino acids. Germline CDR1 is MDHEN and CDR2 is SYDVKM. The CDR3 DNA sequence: TGTGCCAGCAGTTTACCCGGACAGGGCCATGAGCAGTTCTTC. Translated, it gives CASSLPGQGHEQFF.

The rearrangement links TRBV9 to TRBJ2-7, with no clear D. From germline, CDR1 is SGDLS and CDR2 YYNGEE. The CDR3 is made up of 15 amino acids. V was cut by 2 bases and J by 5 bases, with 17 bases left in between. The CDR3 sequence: CASSVSDGFRDEQYF. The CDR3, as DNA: TGTGCCAGCAGCGTGAGTGACGGATTCCGCGACGAGCAGTACTTC.

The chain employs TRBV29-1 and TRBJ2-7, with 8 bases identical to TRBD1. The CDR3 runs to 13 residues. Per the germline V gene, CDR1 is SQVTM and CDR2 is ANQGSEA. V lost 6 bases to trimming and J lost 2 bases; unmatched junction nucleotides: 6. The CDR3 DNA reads TGCAGCGTGGGGGGACAGGCGACCTACGAGCAGTACTTC. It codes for CSVGGQATYEQYF.

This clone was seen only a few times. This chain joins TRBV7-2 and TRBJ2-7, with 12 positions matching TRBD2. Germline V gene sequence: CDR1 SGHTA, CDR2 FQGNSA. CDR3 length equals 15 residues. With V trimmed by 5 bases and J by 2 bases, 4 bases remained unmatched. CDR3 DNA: TGTGCCAGCAGCCTACGACTAGCGGGAGCCTACGAGCAGTACTTC. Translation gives CASSLRLAGAYEQYF.

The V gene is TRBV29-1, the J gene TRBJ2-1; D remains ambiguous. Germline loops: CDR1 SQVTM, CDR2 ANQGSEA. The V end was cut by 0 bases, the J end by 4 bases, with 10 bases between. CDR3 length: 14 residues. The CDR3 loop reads CSVEELSAYNEQFF. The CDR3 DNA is TGCAGCGTTGAAGAGTTATCCGCATACAATGAGCAGTTCTTC.

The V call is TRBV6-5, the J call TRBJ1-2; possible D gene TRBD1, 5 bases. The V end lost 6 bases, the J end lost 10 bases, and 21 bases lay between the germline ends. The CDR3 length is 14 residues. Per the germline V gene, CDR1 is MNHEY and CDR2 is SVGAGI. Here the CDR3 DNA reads TGTGCCAGCAGCCCAGTGGGACTTCCACCCGTCTACACCTTC. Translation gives CASSPVGLPPVYTF.

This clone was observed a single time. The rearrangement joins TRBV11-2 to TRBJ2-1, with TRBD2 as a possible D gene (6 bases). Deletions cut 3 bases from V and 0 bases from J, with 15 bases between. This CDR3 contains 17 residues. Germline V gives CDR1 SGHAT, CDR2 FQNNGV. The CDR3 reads CASSLFRRGSSYNEQFF. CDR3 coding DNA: TGTGCCAGCAGCTTGTTCCGGCGGGGCAGCTCCTACAATGAGCAGTTCTTC. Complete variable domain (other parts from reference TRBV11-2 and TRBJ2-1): EAGVAQSPRYKIIEKRQSVAFWCNPISGHATLYWYQQILGQGPKLLIQFQNNGVVDDSQLPKDRFSAERLKGVDSTLKIQPAKLEDSAVYLCASSLFRRGSSYNEQFFGPGTRLTVL.